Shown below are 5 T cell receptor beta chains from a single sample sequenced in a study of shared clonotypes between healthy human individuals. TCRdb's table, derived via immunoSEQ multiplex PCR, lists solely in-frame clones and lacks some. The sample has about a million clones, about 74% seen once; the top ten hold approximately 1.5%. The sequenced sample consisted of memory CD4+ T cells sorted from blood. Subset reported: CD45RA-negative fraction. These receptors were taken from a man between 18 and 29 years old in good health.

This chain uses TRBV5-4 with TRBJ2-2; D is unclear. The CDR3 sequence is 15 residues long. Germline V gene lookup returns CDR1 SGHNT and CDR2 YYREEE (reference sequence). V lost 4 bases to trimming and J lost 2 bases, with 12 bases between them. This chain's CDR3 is CASSPETTNTGELFF. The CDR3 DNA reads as TGTGCCAGCAGCCCGGAAACGACCAACACCGGGGAGCTGTTTTTT. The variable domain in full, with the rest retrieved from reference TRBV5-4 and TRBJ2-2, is ETGVTQSPTHLIKTRGQQVTLRCSSQSGHNTVSWYQQALGQGPQFIFQYYREEENGRGNFPPRFSGLQFPNYSSELNVNALELDDSALYLCASSPETTNTGELFFGEGSRLTVL.

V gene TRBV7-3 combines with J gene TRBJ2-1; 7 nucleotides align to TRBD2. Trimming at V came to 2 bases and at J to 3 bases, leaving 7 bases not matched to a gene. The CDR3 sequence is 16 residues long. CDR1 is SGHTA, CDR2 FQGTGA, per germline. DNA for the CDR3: TGTGCCAGCAGCTTAGCGGGGGACCTTAACTACAATGAGCAGTTCTTC. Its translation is CASSLAGDLNYNEQFF.

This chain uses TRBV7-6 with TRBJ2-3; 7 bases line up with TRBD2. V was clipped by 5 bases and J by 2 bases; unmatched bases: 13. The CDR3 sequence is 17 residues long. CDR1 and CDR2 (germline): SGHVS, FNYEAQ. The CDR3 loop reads CASSPLSGGGSTDTQYF. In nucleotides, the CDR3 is TGTGCCAGCAGCCCTCTTTCTGGGGGAGGGTCCACAGATACGCAGTATTTT.

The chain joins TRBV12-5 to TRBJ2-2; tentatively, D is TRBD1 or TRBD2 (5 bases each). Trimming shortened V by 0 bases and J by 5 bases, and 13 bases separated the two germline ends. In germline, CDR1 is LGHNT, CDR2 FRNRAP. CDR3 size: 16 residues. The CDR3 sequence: CASGLVVTGGTGELFF. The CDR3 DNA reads TGTGCTAGTGGTTTGGTGGTAACAGGAGGAACCGGGGAGCTGTTTTTT.

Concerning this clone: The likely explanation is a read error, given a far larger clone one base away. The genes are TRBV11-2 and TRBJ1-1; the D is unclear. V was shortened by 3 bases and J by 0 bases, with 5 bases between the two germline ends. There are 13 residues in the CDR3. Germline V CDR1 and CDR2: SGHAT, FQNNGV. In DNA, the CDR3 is TGTGCCAGCAGCTTGGAGATGAACACTGAAGCTTTCTTT. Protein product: CASSLEMNTEAFF. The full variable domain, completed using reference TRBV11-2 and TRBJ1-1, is EAGVAQSPRYKIIEKRQSVAFWCNPISGHATLYWYQQILGQGPKLLIQFQNNGVVDDSQLPKDRFSAERLKGVDSTLKIQPAKLEDSAVYLCASSLEMNTEAFFGQGTRLTVV.